These 24 T cell receptor beta chains were all obtained from the same sample, sequenced in a study of T cell changes during pregnancy in multiple sclerosis. Some clones are missing from TCRdb's copy, which holds only in-frame ones; the method was immunoSEQ multiplex PCR. The sample holds approximately 65,000 clones, about 90% seen once. The sequenced sample was CD4+ T cells from peripheral blood mononuclear cells, obtained in the first trimester of pregnancy. These receptors originate from a female donor with multiple sclerosis, enrolled in a pregnancy study.

V gene TRBV6-5 combines with J gene TRBJ2-7, with 7 bases identical to TRBD1. V gave up 6 bases and J gave up 5 bases; unmatched junction bases: 10. The CDR3 extends over 14 amino acids. CDR1 and CDR2 (germline): MNHEY, SVGAGI. The CDR3 bases are TGTGCCAGCAGACAACCGGGACAGATCAACGAGCAGTACTTC. This sequence encodes CASRQPGQINEQYF.

This chain connects TRBV9 to TRBJ1-1, with D unclear. Germline V gene lookup returns CDR1 SGDLS and CDR2 YYNGEE. The CDR3 is made up of 14 amino acids. Trimming took 2 bases from V and 0 from J, leaving 8 bases between them. The CDR3 region has the DNA TGTGCCAGCAGCGTGAGGCCGATGAACACTGAAGCTTTCTTT. It codes for CASSVRPMNTEAFF.

J is TRBJ1-1 and V is TRBV4-1; TRBD1 aligns across 7 bases. CDR3 length: 15 amino acids. In germline, CDR1 is MGHRA, CDR2 YSYEKL. V lost 3 bases to trimming and J lost 1 base; unmatched junction nucleotides: 5. CDR3 sequence reads: CASSHGDRANTEAFF. The CDR3 coding sequence is TGCGCCAGCAGCCACGGAGACAGGGCGAACACTGAAGCTTTCTTT.

The chain has TRBV29-1 and TRBJ1-2; D unresolved. There are 13 residues in the CDR3. V lost 4 bases and J 0 bases, leaving 9 bases between the germline ends. Per the germline V gene, CDR1 is SQVTM and CDR2 is ANQGSEA. The CDR3 region is CSVGSVTNYGYTF. CDR3 bases: TGCAGCGTTGGGTCGGTTACTAACTATGGCTACACCTTC.

The chain uses TRBV7-2 and TRBJ2-2, with 8 positions matching TRBD2. Trimming took 1 base from V and 5 from J; bases not matched to a gene: 9. The CDR3 length is 17 residues. The germline V gene encodes CDR1 SGHTA and CDR2 FQGNSA. CDR3 bases: TGTGCCAGCAGCTTAGTCGGGACTAGGTCGGGGACCGGGGAGCTGTTTTTT. Its protein product is CASSLVGTRSGTGELFF.

V gene TRBV5-6 combines with J gene TRBJ2-1; D is unclear. Trimming pared 1 base from V and 9 bases from J, leaving 8 bases between. The germline V gene has CDR1 SGHDT and CDR2 YYEEEE. CDR3 size: 12 residues. In nucleotides, the CDR3 is TGTGCCAGCAGCTTGAGAGTTGGTGAGCAGTTCTTC. It codes for CASSLRVGEQFF.

V and J are TRBV19 and TRBJ1-2; D is possibly TRBD1 (5 bases). CDR3 length: 12 amino acids. Germline CDR1 LNHDA, CDR2 SQIVND (reference sequence). V dropped 5 bases and J dropped 12 bases, with 16 bases sitting between them. The CDR3 here is CASSAPQGPDTF. The CDR3 nucleotides read TGTGCCAGTAGTGCCCCCCAGGGTCCGGACACCTTC.

The rearrangement links TRBV11-1 to TRBJ2-1; TRBD1 agrees at 9 bases. This CDR3 is 17 amino acids long. Germline CDR1 is SGHAT and CDR2 is FQDESV (reference sequence). Unmatched junction bases numbered 11, after V lost 4 bases and J lost 4 bases. Here the CDR3 reads CASSWGPGQGTYNEQFF. The CDR3 DNA sequence: TGTGCCAGCAGCTGGGGGCCGGGACAGGGAACTTACAATGAGCAGTTCTTC.

The chain links TRBV23-1 to TRBJ1-5, with D maybe TRBD1 (6 bases). TRBV23-1 carries the ORF label, with uncertain function. The CDR3 totals 16 residues. Trimming stripped 2 bases from V and 1 base from J, with 12 bases between. In DNA form, the CDR3 reads TGCGCCAGCAGTCAAGAACAGGGTGAGAGCAATCAGCCCCAGCATTTT. It is translated as CASSQEQGESNQPQHF.

V gene TRBV9 combines with J gene TRBJ2-3, with 10 positions matching TRBD1. The J segment lost 6 bases and the V segment lost 0 bases, leaving 4 bases of the junction unmatched. The CDR3 extends over 15 amino acids. Germline values: CDR1 SGDLS, CDR2 YYNGEE. Here the CDR3 DNA reads TGTGCCAGCAGCGTAGGGGACAGGGGAAGGGATACGCAGTATTTT. Protein sequence: CASSVGDRGRDTQYF.

The V gene is TRBV5-6, the J gene TRBJ2-2, with TRBD1 matching over 10 bases. The CDR3 spans 17 residues. J lost 5 bases, V lost 3 bases, and 10 bases had no gene match. From germline, CDR1 is SGHDT and CDR2 YYEEEE. CDR3 loop: CASSSLEGQGRTGELFF. The DNA for the CDR3 is TGTGCCAGCAGCTCCCTTGAGGGACAGGGGAGGACCGGGGAGCTGTTTTTT.

The chain is built from TRBV7-9 and TRBJ1-4, with 9 bases fitting TRBD1. CDR3 length: 16 residues. J gave up 8 bases and V 5 bases, and 12 bases lay outside the gene matches. CDR1 and CDR2 (germline): SEHNR, FQNEAQ (reference sequence). As DNA, the CDR3 is TGTGCCAGCAGCCCGGATCCGGGACAGGGCCCCGAAAAACTGTTTTTT. Its protein product is CASSPDPGQGPEKLFF.

This clone was counted between two and nine times. This chain connects TRBV11-2 to TRBJ2-3; D may be TRBD2 (6 bases). V dropped 5 bases and J dropped 2 bases, with 17 bases sitting between them. The germline V gene has CDR1 SGHAT and CDR2 FQNNGV. The CDR3 runs to 16 residues. CDR3 in amino acids: CASSQRRGTYTDTQYF. DNA of the CDR3: TGTGCCAGCAGCCAACGGCGGGGCACTTACACAGATACGCAGTATTTT.

Notes on this clone: Additional DNA sequences in this sample encode the identical CDR3. The chain joins TRBV5-5 to TRBJ1-3; perhaps TRBD1 as D (5 bases). The CDR3 totals 13 residues. In germline, CDR1 is SGHKS, CDR2 YYEKEE (reference sequence). Deletions cut 0 bases from V and 4 bases from J, with 5 bases between. The CDR3 reads CASSLGGGNTIYF. As DNA, the CDR3 is TGTGCCAGCAGCTTGGGGGGCGGAAACACCATATATTTT.

This chain connects TRBV7-8 to TRBJ2-2, with TRBD2 as a possible D gene (6 bases). Germline assignment: CDR1 SGHVS and CDR2 FQNEAQ. Trimming removed 6 bases at V and 6 bases at J, with 11 bases between. CDR3 length: 13 amino acids. CDR3 sequence (DNA): TGTGCCAGCAGTCTTCGGGAGTCCGGGGAGCTGTTTTTT. Residues: CASSLRESGELFF.

This chain connects TRBV11-3 to TRBJ2-7, with 9 bases that match TRBD2. The V and J ends lost 1 base and 0 bases, in that order; junction bases with no gene match: 4. There are 16 residues in the CDR3. In germline, CDR1 is SGHNT, CDR2 YENEEA. CDR3 nucleotide sequence: TGTGCCAGCAGCTTAGGAGCGGGGGGCCTCTCCTACGAGCAGTACTTC. Translation gives CASSLGAGGLSYEQYF. The full variable domain, in which reference TRBV11-3 and TRBJ2-7 provide the parts outside the CDR3, is EAGVVQSPRYKIIEKKQPVAFWCNPISGHNTLYWYLQNLGQGPELLIRYENEEAVDDSQLPKDRFSAERLKGVDSTLKIQPAELGDSAVYLCASSLGAGGLSYEQYFGPGTRLTVT.

The rearrangement uses TRBV14 and TRBJ1-6; D may be TRBD1 (5 bases). Trimming removed 4 bases from V and 4 bases from J, with 11 bases in between. The CDR3 spans 15 residues. Germline V gene lookup returns CDR1 SGHDN and CDR2 FVKESK. CDR3 in DNA: TGTGCCAGCAGCCCTCAGGGCCCGTATAATTCACCCCTCCACTTT. Translating it yields CASSPQGPYNSPLHF.

The chain couples TRBV19 to TRBJ2-7; weak D call: TRBD1 (6 bases). CDR3 length: 14 amino acids. Germline CDR1 LNHDA, CDR2 SQIVND (reference sequence). Trimming took off 4 bases at V and 4 bases at J, with 14 bases between the two ends. The CDR3: CASSRGRGSYEQYF. For the CDR3, the DNA is TGTGCCAGTAGTAGGGGTAGGGGGTCGTACGAGCAGTACTTC.

The V and J genes are TRBV11-3 and TRBJ2-7; 12 nucleotides line up with TRBD1. The length of the CDR3 is 15 residues. With V trimmed by 4 bases and J by 5 bases, 6 bases remained unmatched. Germline loops: CDR1 SGHNT, CDR2 YENEEA. CDR3 nucleotides: TGTGCCAGCAGCTCCGGGACAGGGGGCTTCGACGAGCAGTACTTC. As protein: CASSSGTGGFDEQYF.

DNA of the CDR3: TGCAGCGTTGGTGGGGGGGAGATCTCCTACGAGCAGTACTTC. Encoded protein: CSVGGGEISYEQYF. J is TRBJ2-7 and V is TRBV29-1, with 7 positions matching TRBD2. In germline, CDR1 is SQVTM, CDR2 ANQGSEA. The CDR3 runs to 14 residues. The V gene end was trimmed by 4 bases and the J gene end by 0 bases; junction bases not matched to a gene: 6.

J is TRBJ2-1 and V is TRBV6-4; D might be TRBD1 (5 bases). The germline gives CDR1 MRHNA, CDR2 SNTAGT. V gave up 2 bases and J gave up 7 bases, with 12 bases separating them. The CDR3 totals 14 residues. In DNA form, the CDR3 reads TGTGCCAGCAGTGACGACAGAAAAGGGAATGAGCAGTTCTTC. This gives the protein CASSDDRKGNEQFF.

The chain joins TRBV11-1 to TRBJ2-3; D is ambiguous. Germline CDR1 SGHAT, CDR2 FQDESV (reference sequence). CDR3 size: 15 residues. V was shortened by 1 base and J by 6 bases, with 14 bases between the two germline ends. The CDR3 coding sequence is TGTGCCAGCAGCTTAGAGCTCGAGTTCGTGGATACGCAGTATTTT. It is translated as CASSLELEFVDTQYF.

The rearrangement joins TRBV7-2 to TRBJ1-1; the D gene is possibly TRBD1 (5 bases). Germline CDR1 is SGHTA and CDR2 is FQGNSA. CDR3 size: 13 residues. V lost 5 bases, J lost 11 bases, and 18 bases lay in between. In DNA form, the CDR3 reads TGTGCCAGCAGCGCCTTAAGGGGTTATTTGGCTTTCTTT. It encodes CASSALRGYLAFF.

This clone was seen just once. The chain employs TRBV5-1 and TRBJ1-2; TRBD1 agrees at 8 bases. With 1 base clipped from V and 8 bases from J, the junction kept 7 bases outside the gene matches. Germline loops: CDR1 SGHRS, CDR2 YFSETQ. The CDR3 is made up of 14 amino acids. CDR3 loop: CASSLPGQGEGYTF. The CDR3 DNA reads as TGCGCCAGCAGCTTGCCCGGACAGGGTGAAGGCTACACCTTC.